The 8 T cell receptor beta chains below come from one sample, sequenced in a study of cytomegalovirus exposure and HLA in healthy donors. Both 60 Vbeta primers and 13 Jbeta primers went into the PCR. Assay used: immunoSEQ multiplex PCR; TCRdb lists only in-frame clones, some missing. The table shows around 170,000 clones, with around 80% occurring only once. Sequencing input: PBMCs. All receptors derive from a girl between 10 and 17 years old in good health and CMV-seropositive.

This clone appeared a single time. This chain joins TRBV14 and TRBJ2-1; unclear D gene. The V end lost 9 bases, the J end lost 4 bases, and 7 bases lay between the germline ends. The germline gives CDR1 SGHDN, CDR2 FVKESK. The CDR3 covers 11 residues. This CDR3 is CASSSYNEQFF. CDR3 coding DNA: TGTGCCAGTTCGAGTTACAATGAGCAGTTCTTC.

This clone appeared once. The chain recombines TRBV7-6 with TRBJ2-2, with 11 bases that match TRBD2. Germline V lookup: CDR1 SGHVS, CDR2 FNYEAQ. Trimming removed 5 bases from V and 6 bases from J; junction bases left unmatched: 5. CDR3 length: 15 amino acids. The CDR3 sequence is CASSLLAGEAGELFF. In DNA form, the CDR3 reads TGTGCCAGCAGCCTACTAGCGGGAGAGGCCGGGGAGCTGTTTTTT.

The chain combines TRBV6-1 with TRBJ1-2, with a weak D call TRBD1 (6 bases). Per germline, CDR1 MNHNS and CDR2 SASEGT. The CDR3 loop spans 13 amino acids. V gave up 6 bases and J gave up 3 bases, with 11 bases separating them. CDR3 nucleotide sequence: TGTGCCAGCAGGGCGACAGGAGACTATGGCTACACCTTC. Its protein product is CASRATGDYGYTF.

The V gene is TRBV9, the J gene TRBJ1-2; D uncertain. Germline V gene lookup returns CDR1 SGDLS and CDR2 YYNGEE. This CDR3 is built from 16 residues. The ends were cut back, 4 bases at V and 2 bases at J, with 18 bases in the middle. DNA for the CDR3: TGTGCCAGCAGCCTAGACGGAGGGCAAGGGAACTATGGCTACACCTTC. This translates into CASSLDGGQGNYGYTF.

CDR3 loop: CASSPRGTSYEQYF. The CDR3 DNA is TGTGCCAGCAGTCCCCGCGGGACTTCTTACGAGCAGTACTTC. The V call is TRBV6-1, the J call TRBJ2-7; TRBD2 might be the D (6 bases). Germline lookup yields CDR1 MNHNS and CDR2 SASEGT. CDR3 size: 14 residues. The germline V and J ends were trimmed by 5 bases and 4 bases, with 15 bases remaining between them.

This clone was recorded a few times. The V call is TRBV11-3, the J call TRBJ2-1, with TRBD1 matching over 9 bases. Looked up from germline, CDR1 is SGHNT and CDR2 is YENEEA. There are 15 residues in the CDR3. V lost 5 bases, J lost 3 bases, and 5 bases stayed unmatched. The CDR3 DNA sequence: TGTGCCAGCAGCCAGGACAGGGGTTTCTACAATGAGCAGTTCTTC. This sequence encodes CASSQDRGFYNEQFF.

The J gene is TRBJ2-1, the V gene TRBV11-2, with TRBD2 matching over 7 bases. The CDR3 consists of 17 residues. The junction had 13 bases not matched to a gene; V was cut back by 2 bases and J by 6 bases. CDR1 and CDR2 from the germline V gene are SGHAT and FQNNGV. CDR3 DNA: TGTGCCAGCAGCTTACGGACTAATAGCGGGTCCCCCAATGAGCAGTTCTTC. It yields the protein CASSLRTNSGSPNEQFF.

In its sample, this clone was seen a few times. The chain carries TRBV4-1 and TRBJ2-6, with 10 nucleotides matching TRBD1. Germline lookup yields CDR1 MGHRA and CDR2 YSYEKL. The CDR3 runs 18 residues. The J segment lost 0 bases and the V segment lost 3 bases, leaving 5 bases of the junction unmatched. The CDR3 protein is CASSHSRTGGSGANVLTF. The CDR3 DNA follows: TGCGCCAGCAGCCACTCTCGGACAGGGGGCTCTGGGGCCAACGTCCTGACTTTC.